The 24 T cell receptor beta chains listed next were all sequenced from one sample in a study of blood T cell repertoires in COVID-19. Sequencing was performed with immunoSEQ multiplex PCR; in TCRdb, only in-frame clones are kept and a portion is missing. The sample consists of hundreds of thousands of clones, roughly 80% of them appearing once. The source material was peripheral blood. These receptors all come from a man older than 75 with acute or convalescent COVID-19.

The chain carries TRBV7-2 and TRBJ2-7; D gene ambiguous. Trimming left V 3 bases short and J 4 bases short, with 7 bases between. The CDR3 runs to 12 residues. Germline lookup yields CDR1 SGHTA and CDR2 FQGNSA. The CDR3 nucleotides read TGTGCCAGCAGCTTTTTCGGGTACGAGCAGTACTTC. It codes for CASSFFGYEQYF.

The rearrangement joins TRBV18 to TRBJ1-1; possibly TRBD1 for D (6 bases). The germline gives CDR1 KGHSH, CDR2 LQKENI. The CDR3 contains 15 residues. Trimming shortened V by 3 bases and J by 0 bases, and 11 bases separated the two germline ends. The CDR3 spells CASSPLDSLNTEAFF. The DNA for the CDR3 is TGTGCCAGCTCACCTTTGGACAGCTTGAACACTGAAGCTTTCTTT.

V usage is TRBV5-1 and J usage is TRBJ2-1; D perhaps matches TRBD2 (6 bases). V shed 0 bases and J shed 6 bases, with 13 bases lying between them. Germline V CDR1 and CDR2: SGHRS, YFSETQ. The CDR3 contains 15 residues. CDR3 sequence reads: CASSLGRGFRNEQFF. The DNA for the CDR3 is TGCGCCAGCAGCTTGGGGAGGGGTTTCCGCAATGAGCAGTTCTTC. The whole variable domain, filled in from reference TRBV5-1 and TRBJ2-1, reads KAGVTQTPRYLIKTRGQQVTLSCSPISGHRSVSWYQQTPGQGLQFLFEYFSETQRNKGNFPGRFSGRQFSNSRSEMNVSTLELGDSALYLCASSLGRGFRNEQFFGPGTRLTVL.

V gene TRBV18 combines with J gene TRBJ1-3; D not certain. The ends were cut back, 2 bases at V and 4 bases at J, with 12 bases in the middle. This CDR3 contains 15 residues. Looked up from germline, CDR1 is KGHSH and CDR2 is LQKENI. The CDR3 loop is CASSPFGVSGNTIYF. In DNA, the CDR3 is TGTGCCAGCTCACCATTCGGGGTTTCGGGAAACACCATATATTTT.

The V call is TRBV28, the J call TRBJ1-6; no reliable D call. Germline lookup yields CDR1 MDHEN and CDR2 SYDVKM. V was shortened by 10 bases and J by 2 bases, with 15 bases between the two germline ends. This CDR3 contains 15 residues. The DNA for the CDR3 is TGTGCCACTACAGAGCTCGACGCCTATAATTCACCCCTCCACTTT. Protein sequence: CATTELDAYNSPLHF.

The V call is TRBV29-1, the J call TRBJ2-5, with 10 bases identical to TRBD1. The CDR3 runs to 13 residues. Germline-derived CDR1 and CDR2 are SQVTM and ANQGSEA. Trimming took 5 bases from V and 1 from J; bases not matched to a gene: 1. For the CDR3, the DNA is TGCAGCGTTCGGACAGGGGGCCAAGAGACCCAGTACTTC. It specifies CSVRTGGQETQYF.

This clone was detected a few times. V gene TRBV7-9 combines with J gene TRBJ2-1; D perhaps matches TRBD2 (6 bases). The CDR3 is 12 residues long. V lost 4 bases, J lost 7 bases, and 8 bases lay in between. Germline V gene data show CDR1 as SEHNR and CDR2 as FQNEAQ (reference sequence). Here the CDR3 DNA reads TGTGCCAGCAGCTCACTAGCAAATGAGCAGTTCTTC. It is translated as CASSSLANEQFF.

The chain uses TRBV7-9 and TRBJ2-5; 14 bases match TRBD2. The CDR3 loop spans 17 amino acids. The V gene's germline CDR1 is SEHNR and CDR2 FQNEAQ (reference sequence). V was pared by 0 bases and J by 5 bases, with 5 bases of the junction left unmatched. The CDR3: CASSLAGLAGEGETQYF. Written as DNA, the CDR3 is TGTGCCAGCAGCTTAGCGGGACTAGCGGGAGAAGGGGAGACCCAGTACTTC.

The chain combines TRBV7-2 with TRBJ1-4, with a weak D call TRBD1 (5 bases). The CDR3 consists of 16 residues. From germline, CDR1 is SGHTA and CDR2 FQGNSA. Trimming stripped 2 bases from V and 4 bases from J, with 14 bases between. This CDR3 is CASSLLPGLFNEKLFF. In DNA, the CDR3 is TGTGCCAGCAGCTTACTACCGGGACTCTTTAATGAAAAACTGTTTTTT.

This clone was detected a few times. CDR3 in DNA: TGTGCCACCCGATTGTCGGGACAGTATAGCAATCAGCCCCAGCATTTT. This codes for CATRLSGQYSNQPQHF. This chain links TRBV19 with TRBJ1-5; 7 bases are a match to TRBD1. The V segment lost 10 bases and the J segment 0 bases; nucleotides outside the gene matches: 12. The CDR3 is made up of 16 amino acids. CDR1 and CDR2 from the germline V gene are LNHDA and SQIVND (reference sequence).

The gene calls are TRBV14 and TRBJ1-6; the D gene is possibly TRBD1 (6 bases). Germline-derived CDR1 and CDR2 are SGHDN and FVKESK. V gave up 4 bases and J gave up 7 bases, with 11 bases separating them. CDR3 length: 14 residues. The DNA for the CDR3 is TGTGCCAGCAGCCCACACAGGGACAATTCACCCCTCCACTTT. It specifies CASSPHRDNSPLHF.

The chain has TRBV6-2 or TRBV6-3 and TRBJ2-3, with D perhaps matching TRBD1 (6 bases). Trimming shortened V by 5 bases and J by 1 base, and 10 bases separated the two germline ends. This CDR3 comprises 14 residues. Germline assignment: CDR1 MNHEY and CDR2 SVGEGT. Here the CDR3 reads CASSDRRRTDTQYF. The CDR3 coding sequence is TGTGCCAGCAGTGACAGGCGCCGCACAGATACGCAGTATTTT.

This chain links TRBV7-2 with TRBJ2-7; no firm D call. CDR3 length: 15 amino acids. V lost 5 bases to trimming and J lost 5 bases, with 19 bases between them. Germline V gene lookup returns CDR1 SGHTA and CDR2 FQGNSA. The CDR3 DNA reads TGTGCCAGCAGCATCTCACGGTTCATTTACCACGAGCAGTACTTC. This encodes CASSISRFIYHEQYF.

This sequence joins TRBV6-6 and TRBJ1-2, with D perhaps matching TRBD1 (6 bases). The CDR3 has 16 amino acids. V shed 5 bases and J shed 1 base, with 17 bases lying between them. From germline, CDR1 is MNHNY and CDR2 SVGAGI (reference sequence). Written as DNA, the CDR3 is TGTGCCAGCAGTCTTTTACCTCGGACAGTTAACTATGGCTACACCTTC. This sequence encodes CASSLLPRTVNYGYTF.

Concerning this clone: The same CDR3 is also encoded by other DNA sequences in this sample. This CDR3 is CASSLGQGSNQPQHF. In DNA form, the CDR3 reads TGTGCCAGCAGTCTAGGACAGGGGTCAAATCAGCCCCAGCATTTT. The V and J genes are TRBV27 and TRBJ1-5, with 9 bases aligning to TRBD1. Germline V gives CDR1 MNHEY, CDR2 SMNVEV (reference sequence). The CDR3 has 15 amino acids. After removal of 5 bases from V and 4 bases from J, the junction contained 6 bases not matched to a gene.

The V call is TRBV7-9, the J call TRBJ1-3; D possibly corresponds to TRBD1 (5 bases). Germline-derived CDR1 and CDR2 are SEHNR and FQNEAQ (reference sequence). V lost 5 bases, J lost 4 bases, and 18 bases lay in between. This CDR3 contains 16 residues. CDR3 DNA: TGTGCCAGCAGCCGCGGGACGGACCTCCGAGGAAACACCATATATTTT. Its protein is CASSRGTDLRGNTIYF.

V is TRBV24-1 and J is TRBJ1-2; tentatively, D is TRBD1 (5 bases). The CDR3 is 15 amino acids. Germline lookup yields CDR1 KGHDR and CDR2 SFDVKD. Deletions cut 9 bases from V and 7 bases from J, with 23 bases between. CDR3 nucleotide sequence: TGTGCCACCTCTCCGTCGGGGACTCCCGCCGGTGGCTACACCTTC. Its protein is CATSPSGTPAGGYTF.

This clone turned up a few times. The chain carries TRBV7-7 and TRBJ2-7; 7 bases map to TRBD2. Losses at the gene ends were 5 bases for V and 3 bases for J; bases not matched to a gene: 4. Germline V lookup: CDR1 SSHAT, CDR2 FNYEAQ (reference sequence). The CDR3 length is 13 residues. Here the CDR3 DNA reads TGTGCCAGCAGCCCGGGGAGGGGCTACGAGCAGTACTTC. Its translation: CASSPGRGYEQYF.

The rearrangement uses TRBV13 and TRBJ1-3, with a possible D match to TRBD1 (6 bases). Trimming pared 7 bases from V and 2 bases from J, leaving 15 bases between. This CDR3 is 15 amino acids long. CDR1 is PRHDT and CDR2 is FYEKMQ in the germline V gene (reference sequence). In DNA, the CDR3 is TGTGCCAGCATCAAAGGTACAGGGCCTGGAAACACCATATATTTT. This gives the protein CASIKGTGPGNTIYF.

The chain couples TRBV13 to TRBJ1-2; 7 bases fit TRBD1. J was trimmed by 8 bases and V by 4 bases; bases with no gene match: 7. Germline V CDR1 and CDR2: PRHDT, FYEKMQ (reference sequence). The CDR3 is made up of 13 amino acids. The CDR3 nucleotides are TGTGCCAGCAGCTCTCAACACAGGGGCGGCTACACCTTC. Amino acid sequence: CASSSQHRGGYTF.

This sequence joins TRBV19 and TRBJ1-1; no firm D call. The V end lost 3 bases, the J end lost 6 bases, and 8 bases lay between the germline ends. Germline V lookup: CDR1 LNHDA, CDR2 SQIVND (reference sequence). The CDR3 is 12 residues long. For the CDR3, the DNA is TGTGCCAGTAGTATGAGGACTCCTGAAGCTTTCTTT. It translates to CASSMRTPEAFF.

The rearrangement joins TRBV25-1 to TRBJ1-3, with TRBD1 matching 8 bases. V was clipped by 4 bases and J by 4 bases; unmatched bases: 9. CDR1 is MGHDK and CDR2 is SYGVNS in the germline V gene. The CDR3 sequence is 16 residues long. CDR3 coding DNA: TGTGCCAGCAGTGTTTACAGGGGGACCTCCGGAAACACCATATATTTT. Protein sequence: CASSVYRGTSGNTIYF. Using reference TRBV25-1 and TRBJ1-3 for the parts outside the CDR3, the full variable domain is EADIYQTPRYLVIGTGKKITLECSQTMGHDKMYWYQQDPGMELHLIHYSYGVNSTEKGDLSSESTVSRIRTEHFPLTLESARPSHTSQYLCASSVYRGTSGNTIYFGEGSWLTVV.

The J gene is TRBJ1-1, the V gene TRBV7-6; no clear D. CDR3 size: 17 residues. Per germline, CDR1 SGHVS and CDR2 FNYEAQ. V dropped 5 bases and J dropped 5 bases, with 24 bases sitting between them. The CDR3 region has the DNA TGTGCCAGCAGCCTTTCCTACTCTGCGGCCGCGGTAACTGAAGCTTTCTTT. Translation gives CASSLSYSAAAVTEAFF.

The chain recombines TRBV27 with TRBJ1-5; D perhaps matches TRBD1 (6 bases). Germline V gene data show CDR1 as MNHEY and CDR2 as SMNVEV (reference sequence). The CDR3 is 16 residues long. Trimming removed 4 bases from V and 6 bases from J, with 19 bases in between. The CDR3 DNA reads TGTGCCAGCAGTTCACGGGGGGCCCCTAAGGGTCAGCCCCAGCATTTT. It translates to CASSSRGAPKGQPQHF.